This TCR beta chain is drawn from a study of CD8+CD57+ T cells in acquired aplastic anemia. Study in general: Sorted CD4+ and CD8+ cell DNA averaged about 3 ug. General study results and limits: It was found that almost 30 CD8+ CDR3 sequences were shared between patients and controls.

Before being chosen for sequencing, patients had shown CD8+CD57+ cell expansion by flow cytometry. All patients had severe acquired aplastic anemia. All patients were therapy-naive when blood was sampled. Profiles of TCR beta VDJ and CDR3 were generated from a genomic DNA template. TCRdb re-analysed the reads in MiXCR, keeping a single row per CDR3 protein. This table has approximately 180,000 distinct CDR3 sequences, about half appearing once. Comment on this clonotype: As yet, its antigen is unknown.

The specimen sequenced was sorted CD4+, CD8+, or CD8+CD57+ T cells (not recorded which) from PBMCs. The receptor was isolated from a human donor with aplastic anemia.

The CDR3 DNA is TGTGCCAGTAGGGACAGGGTGAACACCATATATTTT. This codes for CASRDRVNTIYF. The gene calls are TRBV19 and TRBJ1-3, with 8 nucleotides matching TRBD1. The ends lost 6 bases at V and 7 bases at J; junction bases unmatched: 2. The CDR3 covers 12 residues. Germline values: CDR1 LNHDA, CDR2 SQIVND (reference sequence).